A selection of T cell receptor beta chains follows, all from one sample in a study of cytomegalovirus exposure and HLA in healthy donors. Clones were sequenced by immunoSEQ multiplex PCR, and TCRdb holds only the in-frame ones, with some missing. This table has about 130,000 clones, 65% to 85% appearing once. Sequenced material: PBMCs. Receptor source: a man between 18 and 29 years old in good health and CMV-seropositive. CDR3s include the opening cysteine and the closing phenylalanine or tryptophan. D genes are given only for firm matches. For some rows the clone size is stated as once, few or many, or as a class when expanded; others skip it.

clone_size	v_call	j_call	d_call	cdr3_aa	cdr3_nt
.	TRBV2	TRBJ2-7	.	CASRTTGGVYEQYF	TGTGCCAGCAGAACAACCGGAGGGGTTTACGAGCAGTACTTC
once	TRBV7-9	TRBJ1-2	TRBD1	CASSSPTGDGYTF	TGTGCCAGCAGCTCACCGACAGGGGATGGCTACACCTTC
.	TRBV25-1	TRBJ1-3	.	CASSGGSSWGNTIYF	TGTGCCAGCAGTGGAGGGTCCTCTTGGGGAAACACCATATATTTT
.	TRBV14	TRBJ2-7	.	CASSQDAGYSRGSYEQYF	TGTGCCAGCAGCCAAGATGCGGGTTATTCCCGCGGCTCCTACGAGCAGTACTTC
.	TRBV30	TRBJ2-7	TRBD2	CAWNDGLAGTSLEQYF	TGTGCCTGGAACGACGGACTAGCGGGGACCTCTCTAGAGCAGTACTTC
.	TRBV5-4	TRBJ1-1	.	CAYRSVDGAEAFF	TGTGCCTACCGATCCGTCGACGGGGCTGAAGCTTTCTTT
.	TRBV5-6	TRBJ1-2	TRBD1	CASGDRGRSYGYTF	TGTGCCAGCGGAGACAGGGGGCGCAGCTATGGCTACACCTTC
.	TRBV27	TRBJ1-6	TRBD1	CASSLRTQGGHSPLHF	TGTGCCAGCAGTTTACGGACACAGGGGGGACATTCACCCCTCCACTTT
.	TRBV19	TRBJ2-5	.	CASTPVQGSETQYF	TGTGCCAGTACCCCCGTCCAGGGGTCAGAGACCCAGTACTTC
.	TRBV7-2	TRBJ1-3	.	CASSLETRGANTIYF	TGTGCCAGCAGCTTAGAGACGCGGGGTGCAAACACCATATATTTT
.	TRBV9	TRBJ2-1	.	CASSVAPDNEQFF	TGTGCCAGCAGCGTAGCCCCGGACAATGAGCAGTTCTTC
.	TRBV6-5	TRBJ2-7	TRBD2	CASSYSGLAGVREQYF	TGTGCCAGCAGTTACTCGGGACTAGCGGGAGTACGCGAGCAGTACTTC
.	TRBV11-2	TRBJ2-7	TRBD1	CASSLGQGAGYEQYF	TGTGCCAGCAGCTTAGGGCAGGGGGCTGGCTACGAGCAGTACTTC
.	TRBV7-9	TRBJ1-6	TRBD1	CASSQYGQDGSPLHF	TGTGCCAGCAGTCAATATGGACAGGATGGCTCACCCCTCCACTTT
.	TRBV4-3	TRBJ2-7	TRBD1	CASSLMTGGDEQYF	TGCGCCAGCAGCCTCATGACAGGGGGCGACGAGCAGTACTTC
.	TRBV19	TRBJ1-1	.	CASSMDRLNTEAFF	TGTGCCAGTAGTATGGACAGACTGAACACTGAAGCTTTCTTT
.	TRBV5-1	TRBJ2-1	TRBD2	CASSRGTSGGIYNEQFF	TGCGCCAGCAGCAGAGGGACTAGCGGGGGGATATACAATGAGCAGTTCTTC
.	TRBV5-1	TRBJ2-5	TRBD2	CASSNHGKLAGGQETQYF	TGCGCCAGCAGCAATCACGGGAAACTAGCGGGGGGCCAAGAGACCCAGTACTTC
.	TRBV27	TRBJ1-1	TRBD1	CASSITGANTEAFF	TGTGCCAGCAGTATCACAGGGGCGAACACTGAAGCTTTCTTT
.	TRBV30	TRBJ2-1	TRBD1	CASRTGAFNEQFF	TGTGCCTCGAGGACAGGGGCGTTCAATGAGCAGTTCTTC
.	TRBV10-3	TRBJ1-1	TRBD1	CATRDSQNTEAFF	TGTGCCACAAGGGACAGCCAGAACACTGAAGCTTTCTTT
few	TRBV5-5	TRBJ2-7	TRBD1	CASSFKTGGVEQYF	TGTGCCAGCAGCTTCAAAACAGGGGGCGTCGAGCAGTACTTC
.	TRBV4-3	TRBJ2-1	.	CASSQDTLRGSYNEQFF	TGCGCCAGCAGCCAAGATACCTTAAGGGGGAGCTACAATGAGCAGTTCTTC
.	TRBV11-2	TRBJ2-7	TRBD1	CASRPTGSSYEQYF	TGTGCCAGCAGACCGACAGGGAGCTCCTACGAGCAGTACTTC
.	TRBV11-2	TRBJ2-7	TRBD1	CASSLLGRGLRGEQYF	TGTGCCAGCAGCTTACTTGGCAGGGGGCTACGGGGCGAGCAGTACTTC
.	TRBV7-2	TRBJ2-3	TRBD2	CASHGTSGTDTQYF	TGTGCCAGCCATGGGACTAGTGGCACAGATACGCAGTATTTT
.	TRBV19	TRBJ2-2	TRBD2	CASSRGRITGELFF	TGTGCCAGTAGTCGCGGGAGGATAACCGGGGAGCTGTTTTTT
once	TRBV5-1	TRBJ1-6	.	CASSFLQSNSPLHF	TGCGCCAGCAGCTTTCTACAGTCCAATTCACCCCTCCACTTT
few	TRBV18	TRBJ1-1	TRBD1	CASSQNPGTVNTEAFF	TGTGCCAGCTCACAAAATCCCGGGACAGTGAACACTGAAGCTTTCTTT
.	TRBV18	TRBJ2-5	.	CASSPTGVPTQYF	TGTGCCAGCTCACCAACGGGGGTGCCGACCCAGTACTTC
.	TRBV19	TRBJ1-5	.	CASSNARGGVGNQPQHF	TGTGCCAGTAGTAACGCCCGCGGAGGAGTCGGCAATCAGCCCCAGCATTTT
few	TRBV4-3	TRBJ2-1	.	CASSQGTIYNEQFF	TGCGCCAGCAGCCAAGGGACTATTTACAATGAGCAGTTCTTC
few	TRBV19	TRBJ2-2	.	CASSMVAVENTGELFF	TGTGCCAGTAGTATGGTAGCGGTTGAGAACACCGGGGAGCTGTTTTTT
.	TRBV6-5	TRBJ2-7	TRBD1	CASSIGTGRYEQYF	TGTGCCAGCAGTATAGGGACAGGGCGGTACGAGCAGTACTTC
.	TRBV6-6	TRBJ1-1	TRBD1	CASSRTGTGAEAFF	TGTGCCAGCAGCAGGACCGGGACAGGGGCTGAAGCTTTCTTT
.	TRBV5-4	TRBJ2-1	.	CASSYDKRWGRSEQFF	TGTGCCAGCAGCTACGATAAGCGGTGGGGGCGGTCTGAGCAGTTCTTC
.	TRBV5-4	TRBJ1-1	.	CASSLDDSEAFF	TGTGCCAGCAGCTTGGATGACTCTGAAGCTTTCTTT
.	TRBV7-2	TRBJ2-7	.	CASSLDGSALSYEQYF	TGTGCCAGCAGCTTAGATGGTAGCGCGCTCTCCTACGAGCAGTACTTC
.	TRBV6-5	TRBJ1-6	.	CASSYSRESSPLHF	TGTGCCAGCAGTTACTCCCGGGAAAGCTCACCCCTCCACTTT